The rows below give T cell receptor beta chains drawn from one sample of a study of blood T cells in healthy people across ages. Each CDR3 protein is one row after TCRdb ran MiXCR on the 5' RACE reads. This table holds 650,000 to 800,000 distinct CDR3 sequences, around two fifths found once. Sequencing used blood. The receptors come from a man between 60 and 75 years old in good health. Each CDR3 is given with its conserved first and last residue. The order of the fields is CDR3 DNA, CDR3 protein, clone size, J gene, D gene, V gene. D genes are given only for firm matches. Clone size is given for some rows only: seen once, a few or many times, or a class if the clone is expanded.

CDR3 DNA: TGCAGTGCCGCACCATTACCCTCTGGGGCCAACGTCCTGACTTTC
CDR3 protein: CSAAPLPSGANVLTF
clone size: .
J gene: TRBJ2-6
D gene: .
V gene: TRBV20-1

CDR3 DNA: TGCGCCAGCAGCCCCTCGTGGCTAGCGGACACAGATACGCAGTATTTT
CDR3 protein: CASSPSWLADTDTQYF
clone size: .
J gene: TRBJ2-3
D gene: TRBD2
V gene: TRBV4-3

CDR3 DNA: TGTGCCAGCAGGGCGACAGGGAAAGCCTACGAGCAGTACTTC
CDR3 protein: CASRATGKAYEQYF
clone size: .
J gene: TRBJ2-7
D gene: TRBD1
V gene: TRBV6-2/TRBV6-3

CDR3 DNA: TGTGCCAGCAGTAGTAAACCGAACACTGAAGCTTTCTTT
CDR3 protein: CASSSKPNTEAFF
clone size: .
J gene: TRBJ1-1
D gene: .
V gene: TRBV6-2/TRBV6-3

CDR3 DNA: TGTGCCAGCAGTGGAGGTGGGGGTGCAGATACGCAGTATTTT
CDR3 protein: CASSGGGGADTQYF
clone size: .
J gene: TRBJ2-3
D gene: .
V gene: TRBV2

CDR3 DNA: TGCAGCGTTGAAGACAGTCTGGGCTACGAGCAGTACTTC
CDR3 protein: CSVEDSLGYEQYF
clone size: many
J gene: TRBJ2-7
D gene: .
V gene: TRBV29-1

CDR3 DNA: TGTGCCAGCAGCTTGGGGACGACAGGTTACACTGAAGCTTTCTTT
CDR3 protein: CASSLGTTGYTEAFF
clone size: once
J gene: TRBJ1-1
D gene: .
V gene: TRBV7-2

CDR3 DNA: TGCAGTGCTAGACCACCGGGACAGGGGGCCGTAGATACGCAGTATTTT
CDR3 protein: CSARPPGQGAVDTQYF
clone size: .
J gene: TRBJ2-3
D gene: TRBD1
V gene: TRBV20-1

CDR3 DNA: TGTGCCAGCAGCTTCGGATTTAGCACAGATACGCAGTATTTT
CDR3 protein: CASSFGFSTDTQYF
clone size: few
J gene: TRBJ2-3
D gene: .
V gene: TRBV7-8

CDR3 DNA: TGTGCCAGCAGCTTAACTTTAGCGGGGGGGATCACAGATACGCAGTATTTT
CDR3 protein: CASSLTLAGGITDTQYF
clone size: .
J gene: TRBJ2-3
D gene: TRBD2
V gene: TRBV7-6

CDR3 DNA: TGCGCCAGCAGCTTGGACCCCGGGACAGGGGTGGATACGCAGTATTTT
CDR3 protein: CASSLDPGTGVDTQYF
clone size: .
J gene: TRBJ2-3
D gene: TRBD1
V gene: TRBV5-1

CDR3 DNA: TGTGCCAGCAGAGAGTTGTACAATGAGCAGTTCTTC
CDR3 protein: CASRELYNEQFF
clone size: few
J gene: TRBJ2-1
D gene: .
V gene: TRBV12-3/TRBV12-4

CDR3 DNA: TGTGCCAGCCAACCGGACAGGAGGGATCAGCCCCAGCATTTT
CDR3 protein: CASQPDRRDQPQHF
clone size: .
J gene: TRBJ1-5
D gene: TRBD1
V gene: TRBV6-2/TRBV6-3

CDR3 DNA: TGTGCCAGCAGTGGGCGTCAGGGGCCGATGGGAGGCACTGAAGCTTTCTTT
CDR3 protein: CASSGRQGPMGGTEAFF
clone size: .
J gene: TRBJ1-1
D gene: .
V gene: TRBV6-1

CDR3 DNA: TGTGCCAGCAGTTTCATAGGGACAGTTGGCGGGGAGCTGTTTTTT
CDR3 protein: CASSFIGTVGGELFF
clone size: .
J gene: TRBJ2-2
D gene: TRBD1
V gene: TRBV6-2/TRBV6-3

CDR3 DNA: TGTGCCATCTCGGACTTTGGCGAGCAGTACTTC
CDR3 protein: CAISDFGEQYF
clone size: .
J gene: TRBJ2-7
D gene: .
V gene: TRBV6-2/TRBV6-3

CDR3 DNA: TGTGCCAGCAGCTTAGAACTAGCGGGGGGTTTTACAGATACGCAGTATTTT
CDR3 protein: CASSLELAGGFTDTQYF
clone size: few
J gene: TRBJ2-3
D gene: TRBD2
V gene: TRBV7-2

CDR3 DNA: TGCGCCAGCAGCGCGTCCGGGGGCTCAGATACGCAGTATTTT
CDR3 protein: CASSASGGSDTQYF
clone size: few
J gene: TRBJ2-3
D gene: .
V gene: TRBV5-1

CDR3 DNA: TGTGCCAGCAGCTCAACGAGGGGTGTGGAGACCCAGTACTTC
CDR3 protein: CASSSTRGVETQYF
clone size: .
J gene: TRBJ2-5
D gene: .
V gene: TRBV13

CDR3 DNA: TGTACCAGCAGCTTAGCGATCACGCCGAACACTGAAGCTTTCTTT
CDR3 protein: CTSSLAITPNTEAFF
clone size: .
J gene: TRBJ1-1
D gene: .
V gene: TRBV7-6

CDR3 DNA: TGCAGCGGGGAGACAGTCATGAACACTGAAGCTTTCTTT
CDR3 protein: CSGETVMNTEAFF
clone size: few
J gene: TRBJ1-1
D gene: .
V gene: TRBV29-1

CDR3 DNA: TGCAGTGCTAGGGGAGGTTTAGGGGAAAAACTGTTTTTT
CDR3 protein: CSARGGLGEKLFF
clone size: .
J gene: TRBJ1-4
D gene: .
V gene: TRBV20-1

CDR3 DNA: TGTGCCAGCAGTGAGACAGCTAATCAGCCCCAGCATTTT
CDR3 protein: CASSETANQPQHF
clone size: .
J gene: TRBJ1-5
D gene: .
V gene: TRBV6-2/TRBV6-3

CDR3 DNA: TGCAGTGCTTGGGTCTCTAGCGGGGGGGCCGGGGAGCTGTTTTTT
CDR3 protein: CSAWVSSGGAGELFF
clone size: once
J gene: TRBJ2-2
D gene: TRBD2
V gene: TRBV20-1

CDR3 DNA: TGTGCCAGCAGCTTAAATCCGGGACAACTCTACAATGAGCAGTTCTTC
CDR3 protein: CASSLNPGQLYNEQFF
clone size: .
J gene: TRBJ2-1
D gene: .
V gene: TRBV5-6

CDR3 DNA: TGTGCCAGCAGCCCCTATAGCGGGAGCGACGAGCAGTACTTC
CDR3 protein: CASSPYSGSDEQYF
clone size: .
J gene: TRBJ2-7
D gene: TRBD2
V gene: TRBV3-1

CDR3 DNA: TGTGCCACCAGTGATTTCCCGGCCCGGGACAGGGGGCCCAAGGGGAATCAGCCCCAGCATTTT
CDR3 protein: CATSDFPARDRGPKGNQPQHF
clone size: .
J gene: TRBJ1-5
D gene: TRBD1
V gene: TRBV24-1

CDR3 DNA: TGTGCCAGCAGTAAGGGACAGGGTACCTACGAGCAGTACTTC
CDR3 protein: CASSKGQGTYEQYF
clone size: once
J gene: TRBJ2-7
D gene: TRBD1
V gene: TRBV6-2/TRBV6-3

CDR3 DNA: TGTGCCAGCAGCGTAGGGCTAGCGGGGAGAGAGACCCAGTACTTC
CDR3 protein: CASSVGLAGRETQYF
clone size: .
J gene: TRBJ2-5
D gene: TRBD2
V gene: TRBV9

CDR3 DNA: TGCAGTGCTCTCCGGGGGACGAGCTCCTACAATGAGCAGTTCTTC
CDR3 protein: CSALRGTSSYNEQFF
clone size: .
J gene: TRBJ2-1
D gene: .
V gene: TRBV20-1

CDR3 DNA: TGTGCCAGCAGCTTACTGGGGGACAGGGCGCCAAATGAGCAGTACTTC
CDR3 protein: CASSLLGDRAPNEQYF
clone size: .
J gene: TRBJ2-5
D gene: TRBD1
V gene: TRBV7-8

CDR3 DNA: TGTGCCAGCAGCGAAAGACAGGATTACAATGAGCAGTACTTC
CDR3 protein: CASSERQDYNEQYF
clone size: .
J gene: TRBJ2-5
D gene: .
V gene: TRBV7-6

CDR3 DNA: TGTGCCAGCAGCCTCGCCGGGACAGGGCAATACGAGCAGTACTTC
CDR3 protein: CASSLAGTGQYEQYF
clone size: .
J gene: TRBJ2-7
D gene: TRBD1
V gene: TRBV6-5

CDR3 DNA: TGCAGTGCTAAATTGCGGCGGAACCAAGAGACCCAGTACTTC
CDR3 protein: CSAKLRRNQETQYF
clone size: .
J gene: TRBJ2-5
D gene: .
V gene: TRBV20-1

CDR3 DNA: TGTGCCAGCAGTCTCTCCCACCGGGACTACCTCTACAATGAGCAGTTCTTC
CDR3 protein: CASSLSHRDYLYNEQFF
clone size: .
J gene: TRBJ2-1
D gene: TRBD2
V gene: TRBV27

CDR3 DNA: TGTGCCAGCAGCGGACGGTCGACAGCTGGCTACACCTTC
CDR3 protein: CASSGRSTAGYTF
clone size: many
J gene: TRBJ1-2
D gene: .
V gene: TRBV9

CDR3 DNA: TGTGCCAGCAGCGAGCCAAGGGGCGGAACTGAAGCTTTCTTT
CDR3 protein: CASSEPRGGTEAFF
clone size: .
J gene: TRBJ1-1
D gene: .
V gene: TRBV7-9

CDR3 DNA: TGTGCCAGCAGCGCGATCATAGGAGGCTACGAGCAGTACTTC
CDR3 protein: CASSAIIGGYEQYF
clone size: few
J gene: TRBJ2-7
D gene: .
V gene: TRBV7-2

CDR3 DNA: TGTGCCTGGACACAGGGTAATGAAAAACTGTTTTTT
CDR3 protein: CAWTQGNEKLFF
clone size: once
J gene: TRBJ1-4
D gene: .
V gene: TRBV30

CDR3 DNA: TGTGCCAGCAGCATTGGGGACAGGGCGACAGAGACCCAGTACTTC
CDR3 protein: CASSIGDRATETQYF
clone size: few
J gene: TRBJ2-5
D gene: TRBD1
V gene: TRBV12-3/TRBV12-4

CDR3 DNA: TGTGCCGGCAGCTTAGCAGGGACAGGGACTAGCACAGATACGCAGTATTTT
CDR3 protein: CAGSLAGTGTSTDTQYF
clone size: once
J gene: TRBJ2-3
D gene: TRBD1
V gene: TRBV11-2

CDR3 DNA: TGTGCCAGCAGCTTTTCAGCGGGGGGGCACAATGAGCAGTACTTC
CDR3 protein: CASSFSAGGHNEQYF
clone size: .
J gene: TRBJ2-7
D gene: TRBD2
V gene: TRBV5-4

CDR3 DNA: TGTGCCAGCAGTCAACATGGGGGCTCTGGAAACACCATATATTTT
CDR3 protein: CASSQHGGSGNTIYF
clone size: few
J gene: TRBJ1-3
D gene: .
V gene: TRBV6-5

CDR3 DNA: TGCAGTGCTAGTCTCGGGGGACCTTCTGGCTACACCTTC
CDR3 protein: CSASLGGPSGYTF
clone size: .
J gene: TRBJ1-2
D gene: .
V gene: TRBV20-1

CDR3 DNA: TGTGCCAGCAGTTACAACCCAGGGCCACTCCCCTACGAGCAGTACTTC
CDR3 protein: CASSYNPGPLPYEQYF
clone size: .
J gene: TRBJ2-7
D gene: .
V gene: TRBV6-2/TRBV6-3

CDR3 DNA: TGCGCCAGCAGAGGACAGGCGTCAAATTCACCCCTCCACTTT
CDR3 protein: CASRGQASNSPLHF
clone size: once
J gene: TRBJ1-6
D gene: TRBD1
V gene: TRBV5-1

CDR3 DNA: TGCAGTGCTCAACTAGCGGGGGGCACCTACGAGCAGTACTTC
CDR3 protein: CSAQLAGGTYEQYF
clone size: .
J gene: TRBJ2-7
D gene: TRBD2
V gene: TRBV20-1

CDR3 DNA: TGTGCCAGCAGCTTTCTAGCGGGAGTTCGTAAAGAGACCCAGTACTTC
CDR3 protein: CASSFLAGVRKETQYF
clone size: few
J gene: TRBJ2-5
D gene: TRBD2
V gene: TRBV7-9

CDR3 DNA: TGTGCCAGCTCCGAAAAAGGGAGGCTGGGAGGCTACACCTTC
CDR3 protein: CASSEKGRLGGYTF
clone size: .
J gene: TRBJ1-2
D gene: .
V gene: TRBV18

CDR3 DNA: TGCAGCGTCGGCAAGGAGGCCGGGGAGCTGTTTTTT
CDR3 protein: CSVGKEAGELFF
clone size: few
J gene: TRBJ2-2
D gene: .
V gene: TRBV29-1

CDR3 DNA: TGCAGTGCTAGAGTTCAGCCAGAGACCCAGTACTTC
CDR3 protein: CSARVQPETQYF
clone size: .
J gene: TRBJ2-5
D gene: .
V gene: TRBV20-1

CDR3 DNA: TGTGCCAGCATCCCGGGGACCGAGGTTAGCGAGCAGTACTTC
CDR3 protein: CASIPGTEVSEQYF
clone size: few
J gene: TRBJ2-7
D gene: .
V gene: TRBV7-9

CDR3 DNA: TGTGCCAGCTCACCAGGGATTGGAGCTAATGAAAAACTGTTTTTT
CDR3 protein: CASSPGIGANEKLFF
clone size: once
J gene: TRBJ1-4
D gene: .
V gene: TRBV18

CDR3 DNA: TGTGCCAGCAGGGAGACAGTTCTTACTAACTATGGCTACACCTTC
CDR3 protein: CASRETVLTNYGYTF
clone size: .
J gene: TRBJ1-2
D gene: .
V gene: TRBV6-5

CDR3 DNA: TGCAGTGCCGCCGGGACTAGCGGGGGACCAAGTGAGCAGTACTTC
CDR3 protein: CSAAGTSGGPSEQYF
clone size: .
J gene: TRBJ2-5
D gene: TRBD2
V gene: TRBV20-1

CDR3 DNA: TGTGCCAGCAGCCCGCAGGGACAGTTAAATGAAAAACTGTTTTTT
CDR3 protein: CASSPQGQLNEKLFF
clone size: once
J gene: TRBJ1-4
D gene: TRBD1
V gene: TRBV5-6

CDR3 DNA: TGTGCCAGCAGCCACAGACGGGGGGATACGCAGTATTTT
CDR3 protein: CASSHRRGDTQYF
clone size: .
J gene: TRBJ2-3
D gene: .
V gene: TRBV7-2